This paragraph covers one TCR beta chain sequence. In the original workflow: Cell counts per sample came from amplifying reference gene primers. This table comes from immunoSEQ multiplex PCR, and its TCRdb copy is limited to in-frame clones, with some not included. For V, J and clone size, that table is used; D and trimming come from the DNA. Of roughly 200,000 clones listed, roughly 90% are singletons. This specimen belongs to a study of blood T cell repertoires in COVID-19. Whole-study context: PBMCs, B-cell-depleted T cells, or T cells were the source of the cDNA or gDNA that made up the material.

V lost 3 bases to trimming and J lost 7 bases; unmatched junction nucleotides: 7. The CDR3 loop spans 14 amino acids. Per the germline V gene, CDR1 is SGHRS and CDR2 is YFSETQ. This sequence originates from a woman in her thirties or forties who had recovered from COVID-19. Specimen: peripheral blood. V is TRBV5-1 and J is TRBJ2-7; 10 nucleotides agree with TRBD2. In DNA, the CDR3 is TGCGCCAGCAGCTCCCCTAGCGGGGGAGGGGAGCAGTACTTC. Its translation is CASSSPSGGGEQYF.